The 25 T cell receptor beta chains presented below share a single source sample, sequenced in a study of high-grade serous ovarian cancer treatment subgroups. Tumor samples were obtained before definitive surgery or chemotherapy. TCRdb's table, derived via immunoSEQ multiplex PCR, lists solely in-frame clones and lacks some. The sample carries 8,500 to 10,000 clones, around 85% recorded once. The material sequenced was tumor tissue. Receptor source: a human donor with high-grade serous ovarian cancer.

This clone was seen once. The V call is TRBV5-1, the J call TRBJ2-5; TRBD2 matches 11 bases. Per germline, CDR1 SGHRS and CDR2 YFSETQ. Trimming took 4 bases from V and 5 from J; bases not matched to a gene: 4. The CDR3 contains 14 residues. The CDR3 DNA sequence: TGCGCCAGCAGCATAGCGGGGGGGGCGGAGACCCAGTACTTC. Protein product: CASSIAGGAETQYF.

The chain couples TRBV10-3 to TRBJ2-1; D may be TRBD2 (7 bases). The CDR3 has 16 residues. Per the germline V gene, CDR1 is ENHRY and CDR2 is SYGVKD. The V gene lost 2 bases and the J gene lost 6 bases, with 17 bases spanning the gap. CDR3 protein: CAISEGLLGGGNEQFF. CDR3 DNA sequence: TGTGCCATCAGTGAGGGTTTATTAGGGGGGGGCAATGAGCAGTTCTTC.

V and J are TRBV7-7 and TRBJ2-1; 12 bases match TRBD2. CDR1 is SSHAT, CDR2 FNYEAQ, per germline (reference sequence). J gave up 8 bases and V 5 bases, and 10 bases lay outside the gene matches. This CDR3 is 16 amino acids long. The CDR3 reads CASSPYSSGGAHEQFF. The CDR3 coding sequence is TGTGCCAGCAGCCCCTACTCTAGCGGGGGGGCCCATGAGCAGTTCTTC.

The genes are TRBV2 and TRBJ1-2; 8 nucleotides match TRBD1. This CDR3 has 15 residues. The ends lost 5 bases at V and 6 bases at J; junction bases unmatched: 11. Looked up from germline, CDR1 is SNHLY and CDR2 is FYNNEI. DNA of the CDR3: TGTGCCAGCAGTAGGTACTCCGGGACAGGAGATGGCTACACCTTC. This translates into CASSRYSGTGDGYTF.

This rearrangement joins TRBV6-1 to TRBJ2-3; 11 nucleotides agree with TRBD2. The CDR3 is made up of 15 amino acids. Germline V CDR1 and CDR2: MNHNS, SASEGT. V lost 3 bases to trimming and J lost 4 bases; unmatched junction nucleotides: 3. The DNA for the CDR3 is TGTGCCAGCAGTGATACGGGACTAGCGGCAGATACGCAGTATTTT. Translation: CASSDTGLAADTQYF.

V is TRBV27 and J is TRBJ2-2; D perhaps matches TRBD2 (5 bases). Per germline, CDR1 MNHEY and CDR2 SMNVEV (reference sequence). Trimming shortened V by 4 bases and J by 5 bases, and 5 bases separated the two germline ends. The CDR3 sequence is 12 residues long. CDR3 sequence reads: CASSWRTGELFF. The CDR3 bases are TGTGCCAGCAGTTGGAGGACCGGGGAGCTGTTTTTT.

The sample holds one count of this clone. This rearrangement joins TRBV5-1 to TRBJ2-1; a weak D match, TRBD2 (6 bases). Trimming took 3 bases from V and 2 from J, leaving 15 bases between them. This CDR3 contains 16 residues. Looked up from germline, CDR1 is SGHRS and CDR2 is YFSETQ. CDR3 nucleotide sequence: TGCGCCAGCAGCTCAAATACCGGGAGTACCTACAATGAGCAGTTCTTC. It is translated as CASSSNTGSTYNEQFF.

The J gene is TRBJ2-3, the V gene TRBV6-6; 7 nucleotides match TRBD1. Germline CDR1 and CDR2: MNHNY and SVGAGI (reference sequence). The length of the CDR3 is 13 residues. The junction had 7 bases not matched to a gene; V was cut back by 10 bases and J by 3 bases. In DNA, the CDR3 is TGTGCCACCGAGGACAGGCGAACAGATACGCAGTATTTT. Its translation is CATEDRRTDTQYF.

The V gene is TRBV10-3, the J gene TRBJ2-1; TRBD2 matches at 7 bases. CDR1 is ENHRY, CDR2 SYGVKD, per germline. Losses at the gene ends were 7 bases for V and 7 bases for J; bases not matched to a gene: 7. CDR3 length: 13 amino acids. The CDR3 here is CAIKEGGPNEQFF. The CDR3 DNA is TGTGCCATCAAGGAGGGAGGGCCAAATGAGCAGTTCTTC.

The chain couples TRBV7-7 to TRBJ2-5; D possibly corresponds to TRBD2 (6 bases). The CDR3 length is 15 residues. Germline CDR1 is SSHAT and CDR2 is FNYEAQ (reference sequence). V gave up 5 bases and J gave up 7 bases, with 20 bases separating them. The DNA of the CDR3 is TGTGCCAGCAGCCCTAGCCGGGGGTCCCGTGGGACCCAGTACTTC. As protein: CASSPSRGSRGTQYF. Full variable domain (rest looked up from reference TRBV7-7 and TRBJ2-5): GAGVSQSPRYKVTKRGQDVTLRCDPISSHATLYWYQQALGQGPEFLTYFNYEAQPDKSGLPSDRFSAERPEGSISTLTIQRTEQRDSAMYRCASSPSRGSRGTQYFGPGTRLLVL.

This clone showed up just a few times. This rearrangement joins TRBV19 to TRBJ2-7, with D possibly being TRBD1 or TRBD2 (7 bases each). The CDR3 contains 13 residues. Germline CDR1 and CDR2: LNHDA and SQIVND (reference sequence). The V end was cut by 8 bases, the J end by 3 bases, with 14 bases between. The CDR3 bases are TGTGCCAGTCGACAGGGAGGGGGCTACGAGCAGTACTTC. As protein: CASRQGGGYEQYF.

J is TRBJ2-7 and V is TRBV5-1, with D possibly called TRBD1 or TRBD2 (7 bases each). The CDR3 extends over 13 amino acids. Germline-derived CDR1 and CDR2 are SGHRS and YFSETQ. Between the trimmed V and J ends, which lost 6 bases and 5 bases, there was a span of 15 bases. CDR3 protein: CASTSGGAHEQYF. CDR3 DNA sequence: TGCGCCAGCACCTCAGGGGGGGCCCACGAGCAGTACTTC. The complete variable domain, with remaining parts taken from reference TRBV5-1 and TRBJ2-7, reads KAGVTQTPRYLIKTRGQQVTLSCSPISGHRSVSWYQQTPGQGLQFLFEYFSETQRNKGNFPGRFSGRQFSNSRSEMNVSTLELGDSALYLCASTSGGAHEQYFGPGTRLTVT.

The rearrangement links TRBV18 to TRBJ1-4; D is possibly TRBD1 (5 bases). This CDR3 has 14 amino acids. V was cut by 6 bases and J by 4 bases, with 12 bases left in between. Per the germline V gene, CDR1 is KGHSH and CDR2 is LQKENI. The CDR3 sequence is CASSILRDNEKLFF. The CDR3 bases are TGTGCCAGCTCGATACTCAGGGATAATGAAAAACTGTTTTTT.

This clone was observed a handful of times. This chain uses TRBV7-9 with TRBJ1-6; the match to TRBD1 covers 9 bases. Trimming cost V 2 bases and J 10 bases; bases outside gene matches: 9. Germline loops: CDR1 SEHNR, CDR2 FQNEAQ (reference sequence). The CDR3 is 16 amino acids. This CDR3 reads CASSLRAGQGSSPLHF. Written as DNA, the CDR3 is TGTGCCAGCAGCTTAAGAGCGGGACAGGGCTCGTCACCCCTCCACTTT.

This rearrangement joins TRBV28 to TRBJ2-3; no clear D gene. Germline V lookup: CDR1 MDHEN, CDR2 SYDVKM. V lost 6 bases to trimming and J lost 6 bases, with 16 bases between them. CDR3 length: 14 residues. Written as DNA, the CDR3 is TGTGCCAGCAGCAGCAATGTAGGTCCGGATACGCAGTATTTT. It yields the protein CASSSNVGPDTQYF.

The CDR3 spells CASSKVGFSGRVEQYF. The CDR3 bases are TGTGCCAGCAGCAAAGTAGGCTTCAGCGGGAGAGTCGAGCAGTACTTC. V gene TRBV21-1 combines with J gene TRBJ2-7; the D call in the table, TRBD2, was not verified against the DNA. TRBV21-1 is designated a pseudogene. The CDR3 loop spans 16 amino acids.

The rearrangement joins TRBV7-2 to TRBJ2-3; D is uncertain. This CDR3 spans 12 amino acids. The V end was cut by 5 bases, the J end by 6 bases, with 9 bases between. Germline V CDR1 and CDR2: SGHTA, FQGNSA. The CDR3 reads CASSQTVDTQYF. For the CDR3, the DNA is TGTGCCAGCAGCCAAACGGTGGATACGCAGTATTTT.

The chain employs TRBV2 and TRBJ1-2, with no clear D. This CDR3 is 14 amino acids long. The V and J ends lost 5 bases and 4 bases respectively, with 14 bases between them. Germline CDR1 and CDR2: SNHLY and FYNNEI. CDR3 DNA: TGTGCCAGCAGTCCCGTCTCCTCCAGCTATGGCTACACCTTC. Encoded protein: CASSPVSSSYGYTF.

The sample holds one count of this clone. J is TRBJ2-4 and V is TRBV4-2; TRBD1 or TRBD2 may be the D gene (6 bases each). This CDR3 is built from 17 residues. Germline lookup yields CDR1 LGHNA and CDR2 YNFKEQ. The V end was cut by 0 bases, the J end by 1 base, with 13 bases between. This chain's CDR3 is CASSQDRGAGAKNIQYF. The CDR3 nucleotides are TGTGCCAGCAGCCAAGATAGGGGGGCTGGTGCCAAAAACATTCAGTACTTC.

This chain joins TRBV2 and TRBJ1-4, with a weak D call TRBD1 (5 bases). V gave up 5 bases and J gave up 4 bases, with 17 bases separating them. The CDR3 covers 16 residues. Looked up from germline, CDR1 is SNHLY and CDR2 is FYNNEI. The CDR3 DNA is TGTGCCAGCAGTTCCGAGCCTCAGGGCCTTAATGAAAAACTGTTTTTT. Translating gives CASSSEPQGLNEKLFF. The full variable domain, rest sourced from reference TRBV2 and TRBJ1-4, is EPEVTQTPSHQVTQMGQEVILRCVPISNHLYFYWYRQILGQKVEFLVSFYNNEISEKSEIFDDQFSVERPDGSNFTLKIRSTKLEDSAMYFCASSSEPQGLNEKLFFGSGTQLSVL.

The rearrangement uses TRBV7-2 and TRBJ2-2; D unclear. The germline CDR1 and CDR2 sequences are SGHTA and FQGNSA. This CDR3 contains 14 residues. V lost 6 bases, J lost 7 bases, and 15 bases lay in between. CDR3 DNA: TGTGCCAGCAGACCCTGGGGAATGGGCGGGGAGCTGTTTTTT. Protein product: CASRPWGMGGELFF.

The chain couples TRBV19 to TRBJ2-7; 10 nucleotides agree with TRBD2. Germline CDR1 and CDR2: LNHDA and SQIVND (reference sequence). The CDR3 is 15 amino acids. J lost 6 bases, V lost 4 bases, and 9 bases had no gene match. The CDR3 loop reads CASSTGGVAGGEQYF. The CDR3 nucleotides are TGTGCCAGTAGTACTGGGGGAGTAGCGGGAGGCGAGCAGTACTTC. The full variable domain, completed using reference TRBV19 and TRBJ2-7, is DGGITQSPKYLFRKEGQNVTLSCEQNLNHDAMYWYRQDPGQGLRLIYYSQIVNDFQKGDIAEGYSVSREKKESFPLTVTSAQKNPTAFYLCASSTGGVAGGEQYFGPGTRLTVT.

DNA of the CDR3: TGCGCCAGCAGCCAATCAACAGGGGTGCCCAATACTTATGGCTACACCTTC. This codes for CASSQSTGVPNTYGYTF. The rearrangement uses TRBV4-1 and TRBJ1-2; 7 bases fit TRBD1. The germline V gene encodes CDR1 MGHRA and CDR2 YSYEKL. This CDR3 spans 17 amino acids. V lost 2 bases, J lost 5 bases, and 14 bases stayed unmatched.

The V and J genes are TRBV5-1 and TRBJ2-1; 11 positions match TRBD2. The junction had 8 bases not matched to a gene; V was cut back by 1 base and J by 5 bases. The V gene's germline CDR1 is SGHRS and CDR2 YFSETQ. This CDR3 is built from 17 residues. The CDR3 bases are TGCGCCAGCAGCTTGTTGGCCACTAGCGGGGGAGACAATGAGCAGTTCTTC. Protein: CASSLLATSGGDNEQFF.

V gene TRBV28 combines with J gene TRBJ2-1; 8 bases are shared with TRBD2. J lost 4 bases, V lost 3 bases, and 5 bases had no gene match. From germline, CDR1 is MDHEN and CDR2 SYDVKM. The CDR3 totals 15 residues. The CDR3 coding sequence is TGTGCCAGCAGTTTTCAAGCGGGGGTTTACAATGAGCAGTTCTTC. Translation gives CASSFQAGVYNEQFF.